This T cell receptor (beta chain) originates from a study of shared clonotypes between healthy human individuals (dated by TCRdb to about 2020). Concerning the study at large: The cohort comprised a couple of women and a few men aged 18 to 49 years. To increase sequencing depth and limit assay-specific biases, different laboratories used diverse techniques to prepare libraries and sequence TCR repertoires. To estimate repertoire size and how much clonotype sharing occurs between individuals, the study deeply sequenced the blood TCR repertoires of roughly 5 healthy adults. Per donor, leukapheresis produced somewhere between about 0.94 and 10 billion PBMCs. For each donor, CD4 naive and CD4 memory were each run on three plates, CD8 naive on two plates, and CD8 memory on one plate.

The donors were healthy, HIV-negative adults with no recently reported acute infections or vaccinations. Every donor was a Caucasian adult residing in Nashville, Tennessee, USA. Magnetic negative selection was used to enrich CD4+ T cells, after which naive cells were positively selected on CD45RA and the negative fraction became the memory subset. Blood was collected by leukapheresis, and PBMCs were isolated by Ficoll-Histopaque density gradient centrifugation and then cryopreserved in liquid nitrogen vapor phase. Analytical flow cytometry was used to check the purity and quantity of each magnetically sorted T cell population. Each sorted fraction had its genomic DNA isolated and then quantified by UV absorbance on a Nanodrop 2000c. Turning to this clone: Its antigen is unknown. Base qualities are not at hand, and no much larger clone is one base apart.

Study-level results and caveats: Compared with non-shared clonotypes, the clonotypes found in all four sorted-subset donors had higher generation probabilities. Because the study included only a small number of donors, the genetic and exposure-history diversity represented was limited. Pairwise subsampling led to the expectation that sequencing depth would affect the degree of clonotype sharing among donors. Rarefaction of sorted-subset datasets indicated incomplete sequencing despite the large sequencing depth. Across four donors, 4.5% to 6.5% of naive CD4, more than 3% of naive CD8, approximately 2.5% of memory CD4, and 0.3% to 0.45% of memory CD8 clonotypes were shared. Larger estimated clonotype richness was generally found for naive subsets than for memory subsets. Sampling was restricted to blood, and TCR repertoires in tissue are likely to differ from TCR repertoires in blood.

Including the terminal cysteine and phenylalanine, the CDR3 comprises 15 residues. Solely the CDR3 DNA is kept, with 45 bases framed from the first base. The junction shows trimming of 0 bases on V and 1 base on J, plus 11 bases between the germline ends. The germline V gene (reference sequence) specifies SGHKS as CDR1 and YYEKEE as CDR2. Using the deep immunoSEQ assay, TCR CDR3 regions were amplified from genomic DNA by multiplex PCR. For each cell subset, the extracted genomic DNA was distributed evenly across all wells of several immunoSEQ 96-well plates, and each plate served as one replicate. For sorted subsets, about 200 ng genomic DNA, equal to about 30,000 T cell genomes, was loaded into each replicate PCR. Purified libraries were measured with a Qubit 3.0 fluorometer, size-checked on a Bioanalyzer 2100, and measured again with the KAPA Library Quantification kit. Each immunoSEQ 96-well plate was sequenced on its own single-read 150-cycle Illumina NextSeq 550 flow cell. Regarding the original processing steps: Because only junctional sequences without quality scores were contained in the immunoSEQ output, filtering matching that applied to full-length reads could not be performed. Sequences were annotated with PyIR, a Python wrapper for IgBLAST v1.9, and V/J genes and CDR3 were assigned using IMGT germline references. Reads with weak V/J assignments (E-value above 1e-6), missing CDR3, stop codons, out-of-frame junctions, or ambiguous translated residues were removed. V3J clonotypes were defined as sequences sharing the same inferred V gene, J gene, and CDR3 amino acid sequence. The percentage overlap between two repertoires was calculated by dividing the number of shared unique clonotypes by the size of the smaller repertoire. Richness of each repertoire was evaluated using RTK rarefaction, the Chao1 estimator, and Recon v2.1 estimates of unobserved clonotypes. For all TCRbeta clonotypes obtained by the gDNA method from a handful of donors, generation probabilities were computed with OLGA. Drawn from immuneACCESS, this table holds only the in-frame rearrangements with V and J called that TCRdb kept. Clones are partly lost; checked studies trace under half to an unresolved V gene and leave the rest unexplained. V and J calls and clone size are given by that table; D and trimming were obtained from the DNA. The sample profile shows roughly 2.2 million clones; roughly 93% of them were found once. About 0.37% of the sample lies in the top ten.

The clonotype was recovered from a man between 18 and 35 years old in good health. Some clones in this sample may be carry-over from other donors' samples. The rearrangement combines TRBV5-5 with TRBJ2-7; TRBD2 is a possible D gene, resting on 5 matching bases. Sequencing was carried out using naive CD4+ T cells from PBMCs. In light of the paper, this sample's cell subset or site label describes: CD45RA+ positively selected. In nucleotides, the sequence is TGTGCCAGCAGCTTGGCGGCTAGCCCTTCCTACGAGCAGTACTTC. Protein translation: CASSLAASPSYEQYF.